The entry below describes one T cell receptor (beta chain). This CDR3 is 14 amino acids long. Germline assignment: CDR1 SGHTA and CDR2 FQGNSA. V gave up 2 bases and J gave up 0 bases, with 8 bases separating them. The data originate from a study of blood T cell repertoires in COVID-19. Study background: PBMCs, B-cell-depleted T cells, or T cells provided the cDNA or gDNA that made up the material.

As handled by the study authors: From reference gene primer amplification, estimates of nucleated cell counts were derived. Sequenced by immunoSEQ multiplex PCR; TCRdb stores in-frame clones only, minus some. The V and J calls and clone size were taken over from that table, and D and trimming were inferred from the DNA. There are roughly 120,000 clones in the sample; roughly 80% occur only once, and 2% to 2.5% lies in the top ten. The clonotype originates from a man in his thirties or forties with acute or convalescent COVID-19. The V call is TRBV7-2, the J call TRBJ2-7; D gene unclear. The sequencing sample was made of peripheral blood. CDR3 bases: TGTGCCAGCAGCTTAAGCGAGAGCTCCTACGAGCAGTACGTC. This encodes CASSLSESSYEQYV.